This T cell receptor beta chain appears in the sequencing data of a study of identifying expanded T cells in peripheral blood. Of note for this clone: The target antigen is unknown.

This CDR3 region has 15 residues. Trimming shortened V by 1 base and J by 4 bases, and 12 bases separated the two germline ends. The germline gives CDR1 MNHNS, CDR2 SASEGT. Findings of the study overall: Over two and four weeks, about 15 and 19 clones changed, versus approximately 1.2 between replicates. Across healthy donors, higher total template counts meant significantly greater approximately 2-week count variance.

TCRdb's table, derived via immunoSEQ multiplex PCR, lists solely in-frame clones and lacks some. The profile covers over 100,000 clones, with 88% appearing a single time and more than 6.5% taken by the ten largest. No infections or other immune events were documented during collection. The rearrangement links TRBV6-1 to TRBJ2-3, with D perhaps matching TRBD2 (5 bases). The specimen was blood. This receptor was taken from a person aged 18-70 years in good health. The CDR3 nucleotides are TGTGCCAGCAGTGAAGGCCTAGCTCAAGCAGATACGCAGTATTTT. This encodes CASSEGLAQADTQYF.